These T cell receptor beta chains were read from a single sample in a study of T cells after yellow fever vaccination. Each CDR3 protein gets one entry after TCRdb re-called the 5' RACE reads with MiXCR. The sample lists a few hundred thousand distinct CDR3 sequences, under 5% occurring once. Sample: PBMCs, taken 5 days after the yellow fever booster vaccination. The receptors stem from a man aged 18 to 30 who received the YFV17D yellow fever vaccine. Both conserved end residues are part of each CDR3. A D gene is named only where the DNA matches it firmly. Expanded clones are given a class, and other clones once, few, many or no size at all.

V gene: TRBV5-4
CDR3 length: 14
J gene: TRBJ2-4
D gene: NA
clone size: few
CDR3 protein: CASSLWSGKNIQYF
CDR3 DNA: TGTGCCAGCAGCTTGTGGTCTGGCAAAAACATTCAGTACTTC

V gene: TRBV7-3
CDR3 length: 14
J gene: TRBJ2-3
D gene: NA
clone size: many
CDR3 protein: CASSLNPVADTQYF
CDR3 DNA: TGTGCCAGCAGCTTAAACCCCGTTGCAGATACGCAGTATTTT

V gene: TRBV7-6
CDR3 length: 13
J gene: TRBJ2-7
D gene: NA
clone size: NA
CDR3 protein: CASSSRDLGEQYF
CDR3 DNA: TGTGCCAGCAGCTCCCGGGACCTTGGGGAGCAGTACTTC

V gene: TRBV7-2
CDR3 length: 15
J gene: TRBJ2-3
D gene: NA
clone size: NA
CDR3 protein: CASSLRLPRADTQYF
CDR3 DNA: TGTGCCAGCAGCTTACGTCTTCCTAGAGCAGATACGCAGTATTTT

V gene: TRBV6-1
CDR3 length: 16
J gene: TRBJ2-3
D gene: TRBD2
clone size: NA
CDR3 protein: CASIQRGTRSTDTQYF
CDR3 DNA: TGTGCCAGCATACAGCGGGGGACTCGAAGCACAGATACGCAGTATTTT

V gene: TRBV29-1
CDR3 length: 14
J gene: TRBJ2-2
D gene: NA
clone size: few
CDR3 protein: CSATGQLLTGELFF
CDR3 DNA: TGCAGCGCCACTGGACAGTTGCTAACCGGGGAGCTGTTTTTT

V gene: TRBV2
CDR3 length: 12
J gene: TRBJ1-5
D gene: TRBD1
clone size: few
CDR3 protein: CASKTGGQPQHF
CDR3 DNA: TGTGCCAGCAAGACAGGGGGTCAGCCCCAGCATTTT

V gene: TRBV6-1
CDR3 length: 13
J gene: TRBJ1-2
D gene: NA
clone size: NA
CDR3 protein: CASRRTRNYGYTF
CDR3 DNA: TGTGCCAGCAGACGGACGAGGAACTATGGCTACACCTTC

V gene: TRBV10-3
CDR3 length: 14
J gene: TRBJ2-3
D gene: TRBD2
clone size: many
CDR3 protein: CATGGVGGTDTQYF
CDR3 DNA: TGTGCCACGGGGGGGGTAGGAGGAACAGATACGCAGTATTTT

V gene: TRBV5-1
CDR3 length: 15
J gene: TRBJ2-5
D gene: NA
clone size: NA
CDR3 protein: CASGLVDSGWETQYF
CDR3 DNA: TGCGCCAGCGGCTTGGTCGACTCCGGGTGGGAGACCCAGTACTTC

V gene: TRBV9
CDR3 length: 17
J gene: TRBJ2-3
D gene: NA
clone size: NA
CDR3 protein: CASSDAGGERVTDTQYF
CDR3 DNA: TGTGCCAGCAGCGACGCAGGTGGAGAGCGGGTGACAGATACGCAGTATTTT

V gene: TRBV20-1
CDR3 length: 13
J gene: TRBJ1-6
D gene: NA
clone size: few
CDR3 protein: CSARRVMDSPLHF
CDR3 DNA: TGCAGTGCTAGACGGGTTATGGACTCACCCCTCCACTTT

V gene: TRBV6-6
CDR3 length: 15
J gene: TRBJ1-1
D gene: NA
clone size: many
CDR3 protein: CASSPVRADGAEAFF
CDR3 DNA: TGTGCCAGCAGCCCCGTTAGGGCGGACGGTGCTGAAGCTTTCTTT

V gene: TRBV5-4
CDR3 length: 13
J gene: TRBJ1-2
D gene: NA
clone size: NA
CDR3 protein: CASSLVQGYGYTF
CDR3 DNA: TGTGCCAGCAGCTTGGTGCAGGGCTATGGCTACACCTTC

V gene: TRBV5-1
CDR3 length: 17
J gene: TRBJ2-3
D gene: NA
clone size: few
CDR3 protein: CASSGYWTGRATDTQYF
CDR3 DNA: TGCGCCAGCAGCGGCTATTGGACCGGAAGGGCGACAGATACGCAGTATTTT

V gene: TRBV12-3/TRBV12-4
CDR3 length: 15
J gene: TRBJ1-1
D gene: NA
clone size: many
CDR3 protein: CASSYTGLMNTEAFF
CDR3 DNA: TGTGCCAGCAGTTATACAGGGCTCATGAACACTGAAGCTTTCTTT

V gene: TRBV12-3/TRBV12-4
CDR3 length: 15
J gene: TRBJ1-2
D gene: NA
clone size: NA
CDR3 protein: CASSLEETINYGYTF
CDR3 DNA: TGTGCCAGCAGTTTAGAAGAGACCATTAACTATGGCTACACCTTC

V gene: TRBV5-4
CDR3 length: 14
J gene: TRBJ2-5
D gene: NA
clone size: NA
CDR3 protein: CASSLGEAWETQYF
CDR3 DNA: TGTGCCAGCAGCTTGGGGGAGGCCTGGGAGACCCAGTACTTC

V gene: TRBV12-3/TRBV12-4
CDR3 length: 15
J gene: TRBJ2-5
D gene: TRBD2
clone size: many
CDR3 protein: CASSFFAGGQETQYF
CDR3 DNA: TGTGCCAGCAGTTTTTTTGCGGGGGGACAAGAGACCCAGTACTTC

V gene: TRBV20-1
CDR3 length: 13
J gene: TRBJ2-3
D gene: TRBD2
clone size: NA
CDR3 protein: CSAVTGGGDTQYF
CDR3 DNA: TGCAGTGCGGTCACGGGCGGGGGGGATACGCAGTATTTT

V gene: TRBV3-1
CDR3 length: 14
J gene: TRBJ2-1
D gene: TRBD2
clone size: many
CDR3 protein: CASSQAGGGGEQFF
CDR3 DNA: TGTGCCAGCAGCCAAGCCGGGGGGGGAGGTGAGCAGTTCTTC

V gene: TRBV29-1
CDR3 length: 13
J gene: TRBJ2-3
D gene: TRBD1
clone size: NA
CDR3 protein: CSVGQGVTDTQYF
CDR3 DNA: TGCAGCGTTGGACAGGGCGTCACAGATACGCAGTATTTT

V gene: TRBV7-9
CDR3 length: 14
J gene: TRBJ2-7
D gene: NA
clone size: few
CDR3 protein: CASSLGGRPYEQYF
CDR3 DNA: TGTGCCAGCAGCTTAGGTGGCAGACCCTACGAGCAGTACTTC

V gene: TRBV5-1
CDR3 length: 16
J gene: TRBJ1-2
D gene: TRBD1
clone size: many
CDR3 protein: CASSSGGQGADYGYTF
CDR3 DNA: TGCGCCAGCAGCTCGGGTGGACAGGGGGCAGACTATGGCTACACCTTC

V gene: TRBV6-2/TRBV6-3
CDR3 length: 17
J gene: TRBJ2-5
D gene: TRBD2
clone size: many
CDR3 protein: CASSYEIGTSGQETQYF
CDR3 DNA: TGTGCCAGCAGTTACGAGATTGGAACTAGCGGTCAAGAGACCCAGTACTTC

V gene: TRBV15
CDR3 length: 15
J gene: TRBJ2-3
D gene: TRBD1
clone size: few
CDR3 protein: CATSSQDRGTDTQYF
CDR3 DNA: TGTGCCACCAGCAGCCAGGACAGGGGAACAGATACGCAGTATTTT

V gene: TRBV13
CDR3 length: 14
J gene: TRBJ1-4
D gene: NA
clone size: few
CDR3 protein: CASSLGAGREKLFF
CDR3 DNA: TGTGCCAGCAGCTTGGGGGCAGGGCGTGAAAAACTGTTTTTT

V gene: TRBV5-1
CDR3 length: 18
J gene: TRBJ2-6
D gene: NA
clone size: NA
CDR3 protein: CASSPTGHIISGANVLTF
CDR3 DNA: TGCGCCAGCAGCCCTACCGGACATATCATCTCTGGGGCCAACGTCCTGACTTTC

V gene: TRBV4-1
CDR3 length: 13
J gene: TRBJ2-7
D gene: NA
clone size: few
CDR3 protein: CASERRSSYEQYF
CDR3 DNA: TGCGCCAGCGAACGTAGGAGCTCCTACGAGCAGTACTTC

V gene: TRBV20-1
CDR3 length: 15
J gene: TRBJ2-5
D gene: TRBD2
clone size: NA
CDR3 protein: CSARDPGLAGETQYF
CDR3 DNA: TGCAGTGCTAGAGATCCCGGACTAGCGGGAGAGACCCAGTACTTC

V gene: TRBV6-6
CDR3 length: 14
J gene: TRBJ2-1
D gene: NA
clone size: NA
CDR3 protein: CASSRTDSYNEQFF
CDR3 DNA: TGTGCCAGCAGTAGGACGGACTCCTACAATGAGCAGTTCTTC

V gene: TRBV6-9
CDR3 length: 15
J gene: TRBJ2-7
D gene: NA
clone size: few
CDR3 protein: CASSYLVGGSYEQYF
CDR3 DNA: TGTGCCAGCAGTTATTTAGTCGGGGGCTCCTACGAGCAGTACTTC

V gene: TRBV10-3
CDR3 length: 17
J gene: TRBJ1-1
D gene: NA
clone size: few
CDR3 protein: CAISEPTITGRRTEAFF
CDR3 DNA: TGTGCCATCAGTGAGCCCACGATAACAGGGAGGAGGACTGAAGCTTTCTTT

V gene: TRBV5-4
CDR3 length: 16
J gene: TRBJ2-2
D gene: NA
clone size: few
CDR3 protein: CASSLSPGLNTGELFF
CDR3 DNA: TGTGCCAGCAGCTTGTCTCCGGGATTAAACACCGGGGAGCTGTTTTTT

V gene: TRBV20-1
CDR3 length: 14
J gene: TRBJ2-7
D gene: TRBD1
clone size: NA
CDR3 protein: CSARLDRGVYEQYF
CDR3 DNA: TGCAGTGCTAGATTGGACAGGGGCGTATACGAGCAGTACTTC

V gene: TRBV29-1
CDR3 length: 13
J gene: TRBJ2-1
D gene: NA
clone size: few
CDR3 protein: CSVHKSSYNEQFF
CDR3 DNA: TGCAGCGTTCATAAAAGCTCCTACAATGAGCAGTTCTTC

V gene: TRBV20-1
CDR3 length: 14
J gene: TRBJ2-3
D gene: TRBD2
clone size: many
CDR3 protein: CSALGTNSLNTQYF
CDR3 DNA: TGCAGTGCGCTTGGGACTAACTCGTTAAATACGCAGTATTTT

V gene: TRBV7-9
CDR3 length: 12
J gene: TRBJ1-2
D gene: NA
clone size: few
CDR3 protein: CASSLLSEGYTF
CDR3 DNA: TGTGCCAGCAGCTTACTATCGGAAGGCTACACCTTC

V gene: TRBV4-3
CDR3 length: 16
J gene: TRBJ1-1
D gene: NA
clone size: NA
CDR3 protein: CASSQERANMNTEAFF
CDR3 DNA: TGCGCCAGCAGCCAAGAAAGGGCTAACATGAACACTGAAGCTTTCTTT

V gene: TRBV24-1
CDR3 length: 13
J gene: TRBJ1-2
D gene: NA
clone size: many
CDR3 protein: CATSETADYGYTF
CDR3 DNA: TGTGCCACCAGTGAAACAGCAGACTATGGCTACACCTTC

V gene: TRBV7-3
CDR3 length: 13
J gene: TRBJ1-1
D gene: NA
clone size: few
CDR3 protein: CASRSTVNTEAFF
CDR3 DNA: TGTGCCAGCAGGAGTACGGTGAACACTGAAGCTTTCTTT

V gene: TRBV6-2/TRBV6-3
CDR3 length: 17
J gene: TRBJ2-3
D gene: NA
clone size: many
CDR3 protein: CASSYSFEETSTDTQYF
CDR3 DNA: TGTGCCAGCAGTTACTCGTTCGAGGAAACTAGCACAGATACGCAGTATTTT

V gene: TRBV6-5
CDR3 length: 15
J gene: TRBJ1-2
D gene: NA
clone size: NA
CDR3 protein: CASSPGLGFNYGYTF
CDR3 DNA: TGTGCCAGCAGTCCCGGACTGGGGTTTAACTATGGCTACACCTTC

V gene: TRBV4-1
CDR3 length: 13
J gene: TRBJ2-1
D gene: NA
clone size: few
CDR3 protein: CASSQGTYNEQFF
CDR3 DNA: TGCGCCAGCAGCCAAGGGACATACAATGAGCAGTTCTTC

V gene: TRBV4-3
CDR3 length: 13
J gene: TRBJ2-3
D gene: TRBD1
clone size: many
CDR3 protein: CASSRTGADTQYF
CDR3 DNA: TGCGCCAGCAGCCGCACAGGGGCAGATACGCAGTATTTT

V gene: TRBV7-9
CDR3 length: 15
J gene: TRBJ2-3
D gene: TRBD1
clone size: few
CDR3 protein: CASNTPGQGTDTQYF
CDR3 DNA: TGTGCCAGCAACACCCCTGGACAGGGCACAGATACGCAGTATTTT

V gene: TRBV7-3
CDR3 length: 13
J gene: TRBJ2-1
D gene: NA
clone size: many
CDR3 protein: CASSRPGDSEQFF
CDR3 DNA: TGTGCCAGCAGCCGACCGGGGGACTCGGAGCAGTTCTTC

V gene: TRBV14
CDR3 length: 15
J gene: TRBJ2-7
D gene: NA
clone size: few
CDR3 protein: CASSQVGGAPGEQYF
CDR3 DNA: TGTGCCAGCAGCCAAGTTGGCGGGGCCCCGGGGGAGCAGTACTTC

V gene: TRBV4-1
CDR3 length: 15
J gene: TRBJ2-2
D gene: TRBD2
clone size: many
CDR3 protein: CASSQGLAGGGELFF
CDR3 DNA: TGCGCCAGCAGCCAAGGACTAGCGGGTGGCGGGGAGCTGTTTTTT

V gene: TRBV18
CDR3 length: 15
J gene: TRBJ2-5
D gene: TRBD2
clone size: many
CDR3 protein: CASSPRRGAEETQYF
CDR3 DNA: TGTGCCAGCTCCCCGAGGCGGGGGGCCGAAGAGACCCAGTACTTC

V gene: TRBV4-1
CDR3 length: 17
J gene: TRBJ1-1
D gene: NA
clone size: NA
CDR3 protein: CASSQYPGEGIGTEAFF
CDR3 DNA: TGCGCCAGCAGCCAGTACCCAGGGGAAGGGATAGGCACTGAAGCTTTCTTT

V gene: TRBV4-1
CDR3 length: 18
J gene: TRBJ1-4
D gene: NA
clone size: few
CDR3 protein: CASSQGSQTGRINEKLFF
CDR3 DNA: TGCGCCAGCAGCCAAGGCTCCCAAACTGGACGGATTAATGAAAAACTGTTTTTT

V gene: TRBV18
CDR3 length: 14
J gene: TRBJ1-4
D gene: NA
clone size: NA
CDR3 protein: CASSPQGKGEKLFF
CDR3 DNA: TGTGCCAGCTCACCACAGGGGAAAGGAGAAAAACTGTTTTTT

V gene: TRBV19
CDR3 length: 13
J gene: TRBJ2-7
D gene: NA
clone size: NA
CDR3 protein: CASSIDPRYEQYF
CDR3 DNA: TGTGCCAGTAGTATAGACCCTCGATACGAGCAGTACTTC

V gene: TRBV7-9
CDR3 length: 10
J gene: TRBJ1-1
D gene: NA
clone size: NA
CDR3 protein: CASSGLEAFF
CDR3 DNA: TGTGCCAGCAGCGGCCTTGAAGCTTTCTTT

V gene: TRBV6-4
CDR3 length: 17
J gene: TRBJ2-1
D gene: TRBD2
clone size: NA
CDR3 protein: CASSDSLTRGGPNEQFF
CDR3 DNA: TGTGCCAGCAGTGACTCGCTCACCCGGGGGGGCCCCAATGAGCAGTTCTTC

V gene: TRBV29-1
CDR3 length: 15
J gene: TRBJ2-3
D gene: NA
clone size: many
CDR3 protein: CSSNGGFPSTDTQYF
CDR3 DNA: TGCAGCTCAAATGGAGGGTTTCCTAGCACAGATACGCAGTATTTT

V gene: TRBV5-1
CDR3 length: 16
J gene: TRBJ1-1
D gene: TRBD1
clone size: NA
CDR3 protein: CASSLGTGWENTEAFF
CDR3 DNA: TGCGCCAGCAGCTTAGGGACAGGGTGGGAGAACACTGAAGCTTTCTTT

V gene: TRBV11-3
CDR3 length: 17
J gene: TRBJ2-1
D gene: NA
clone size: many
CDR3 protein: CASSVELGISSYNEQFF
CDR3 DNA: TGTGCCAGCAGCGTAGAGCTTGGGATCAGCTCCTACAATGAGCAGTTCTTC